These 28 T cell receptor beta chains were sequenced from one sample in a study of Tregs in tolerant kidney transplant recipients. This table comes from immunoSEQ multiplex PCR, and its TCRdb copy is limited to in-frame clones, with some not included. The table includes around 78,000 clones, around 93% detected once. Specimen: Tregs from blood, collected before the transplant. The source is a human donor who received a combined kidney and bone marrow transplant.

This chain uses TRBV27 with TRBJ2-3; unclear D gene. This CDR3 has 14 residues. Trimming cost V 2 bases and J 2 bases, with 8 bases left between them. Per the germline V gene, CDR1 is MNHEY and CDR2 is SMNVEV (reference sequence). CDR3 sequence reads: CASSLGHFTDTQYF. The CDR3 DNA is TGTGCCAGCAGTTTAGGGCACTTCACAGATACGCAGTATTTT.

The CDR3 nucleotides are TGTGCCAGCAGTTGGACAGTCTCTGGAAACACCATATATTTT. Its translation is CASSWTVSGNTIYF. The V gene is TRBV6-5, the J gene TRBJ1-3, with a possible D match to TRBD1 (6 bases). The CDR3 contains 14 residues. Germline-derived CDR1 and CDR2 are MNHEY and SVGAGI. V was pared by 4 bases and J by 0 bases, with 7 bases between.

The rearrangement links TRBV9 to TRBJ2-7, with D tentatively TRBD1 (5 bases). Germline V gene sequence: CDR1 SGDLS, CDR2 YYNGEE. V lost 0 bases and J 1 base, leaving 11 bases between the germline ends. The CDR3 has 15 residues. The CDR3 DNA is TGTGCCAGCAGCGTAGAGGAAGGGGTGTCCTACGAGCAGTACTTC. This translates into CASSVEEGVSYEQYF.

V gene TRBV4-3 combines with J gene TRBJ2-1; 7 nucleotides line up with TRBD1. Per the germline V gene, CDR1 is LGHNA and CDR2 is YSLEER. V was clipped by 2 bases and J by 0 bases; unmatched bases: 7. This CDR3 is built from 17 residues. The CDR3 protein is CASSQRFRGSSYNEQFF. The CDR3 nucleotides are TGCGCCAGCAGCCAAAGATTCAGGGGGAGCTCCTACAATGAGCAGTTCTTC.

The genes are TRBV27 and TRBJ2-7; D not certain. CDR1 and CDR2 (germline): MNHEY, SMNVEV (reference sequence). V was pared by 1 base and J by 5 bases, with 9 bases between. The CDR3 spans 13 residues. The CDR3 protein is CASSLWQGNEQYF. The CDR3 DNA reads TGTGCCAGCAGTTTATGGCAAGGGAACGAGCAGTACTTC.

The chain has TRBV11-2 and TRBJ2-3; 10 positions match TRBD2. Looked up from germline, CDR1 is SGHAT and CDR2 is FQNNGV. The CDR3 is 18 amino acids. V gave up 1 base and J gave up 5 bases; unmatched junction bases: 12. In DNA form, the CDR3 reads TGTGCCAGCAGCTTAGCCCCTACCGGGACTAGCGTGGGAGATACGCAGTATTTT. This gives the protein CASSLAPTGTSVGDTQYF.

This clone was picked up a small number of times. CDR3 protein: CASSLSGGVVYGYTF. CDR3 DNA sequence: TGCGCCAGCAGCTTGAGCGGTGGGGTGGTCTATGGCTACACCTTC. The chain links TRBV5-1 to TRBJ1-2; no firm D call. This CDR3 has 15 amino acids. The V gene's germline CDR1 is SGHRS and CDR2 YFSETQ. Trimming cost V 1 base and J 4 bases, with 14 bases left between them.

The chain recombines TRBV5-1 with TRBJ2-7, with TRBD2 matching over 14 bases. V shed 0 bases, J shed 7 bases, and the junction held 3 bases outside the gene matches. The CDR3 runs to 15 residues. Germline V gene sequence: CDR1 SGHRS, CDR2 YFSETQ. In nucleotides, the CDR3 is TGCGCCAGCAGCTTGGGACTAGCGGGAGGGCTGGAGCAGTACTTC. It translates to CASSLGLAGGLEQYF.

This clone appeared a single time. Other nucleotide sequences from this sample produce the same CDR3. The V call is TRBV5-1, the J call TRBJ1-1; TRBD1 matches at 10 bases. This CDR3 spans 17 amino acids. Trimming took 0 bases from V and 0 from J; bases not matched to a gene: 5. The germline gives CDR1 SGHRS, CDR2 YFSETQ. For the CDR3, the DNA is TGCGCCAGCAGCTTGGACACAGGGACAGGGGTGAACACTGAAGCTTTCTTT. This sequence encodes CASSLDTGTGVNTEAFF.

This chain links TRBV2 with TRBJ1-1; D is perhaps TRBD1 (5 bases). V was trimmed by 5 bases and J by 4 bases, leaving 14 bases between them. The CDR3 is 14 amino acids. Germline CDR1 is SNHLY and CDR2 is FYNNEI. CDR3 in amino acids: CASSPWGRGTEAFF. In nucleotides, the CDR3 is TGTGCCAGCAGTCCCTGGGGTAGGGGCACTGAAGCTTTCTTT.

The chain recombines TRBV9 with TRBJ2-5; TRBD1 is a possible D gene (7 bases). Germline CDR1 reads SGDLS; CDR2 reads YYNGEE. The CDR3 sequence is 14 residues long. The V gene lost 4 bases and the J gene lost 11 bases, with 21 bases spanning the gap. The CDR3 reads CASSMTRGAGEQYF. CDR3 bases: TGTGCCAGCAGCATGACCAGGGGGGCTGGAGAGCAGTACTTC.

The chain links TRBV28 to TRBJ1-2; D unclear. Trimming removed 5 bases at V and 7 bases at J, with 17 bases between. Germline loops: CDR1 MDHEN, CDR2 SYDVKM. The CDR3 sequence is 14 residues long. The CDR3, as DNA: TGTGCCAGCAGTCTCACATCCCAAGGTCCTGGCTACACCTTC. Translation gives CASSLTSQGPGYTF.

A few counts support this clone. The chain employs TRBV5-1 and TRBJ1-2; D is ambiguous. Trimming cost V 0 bases and J 5 bases, with 5 bases left between them. CDR1 is SGHRS, CDR2 YFSETQ, per germline. CDR3 length: 12 amino acids. CDR3 region: CASSLEGYGYTF. CDR3 nucleotides: TGCGCCAGCAGCTTGGAAGGATATGGCTACACCTTC.

This chain uses TRBV4-3 with TRBJ2-5, with TRBD2 matching 12 bases. The CDR3 has 15 residues. The germline CDR1 and CDR2 sequences are LGHNA and YSLEER. The V and J ends lost 0 bases and 11 bases, in that order; junction bases with no gene match: 7. The CDR3 region has the DNA TGCGCCAGCAGCCAAGATCTAGCGGGAGGGAGGGTGCAGTACTTC. Translated: CASSQDLAGGRVQYF.

In DNA, the CDR3 is TGCAGCGTTGTTGACGGATTGAACACTGAAGCTTTCTTT. Its translation: CSVVDGLNTEAFF. The chain joins TRBV29-1 to TRBJ1-1; no firm D call. Trimming cost V 4 bases and J 0 bases, with 9 bases left between them. Germline V CDR1 and CDR2: SQVTM, ANQGSEA. The CDR3 extends over 13 amino acids.

The chain recombines TRBV5-6 with TRBJ2-1; 11 bases are shared with TRBD2. Germline CDR1 is SGHDT and CDR2 is YYEEEE. The CDR3 has 15 amino acids. V gave up 3 bases and J gave up 8 bases; unmatched junction bases: 7. The CDR3 protein is CASSWIAGGPDEQFF. The CDR3, as DNA: TGTGCCAGCAGCTGGATAGCGGGAGGGCCCGATGAGCAGTTCTTC.

The gene calls are TRBV9 and TRBJ2-2; 7 positions match TRBD2. Looked up from germline, CDR1 is SGDLS and CDR2 is YYNGEE. This CDR3 has 16 residues. J was trimmed by 6 bases and V by 0 bases; bases with no gene match: 8. CDR3 sequence: CASSVAVTSKSGELFF. The DNA of the CDR3 is TGTGCCAGCAGCGTAGCGGTGACTAGCAAGTCCGGGGAGCTGTTTTTT.

This clone was recorded a few times. This chain joins TRBV7-6 and TRBJ2-2; D may correspond to TRBD1 or TRBD2 (6 bases each). Trimming removed 5 bases at V and 4 bases at J, with 14 bases between. From germline, CDR1 is SGHVS and CDR2 FNYEAQ. The CDR3 sequence is 15 residues long. Written as DNA, the CDR3 is TGTGCCAGCAGCGCGGGACACGGGGGCACCGGGGAGCTGTTTTTT. Its translation: CASSAGHGGTGELFF.

J is TRBJ2-7 and V is TRBV27; TRBD1 matches 10 bases. The CDR3 has 16 residues. J was trimmed by 6 bases and V by 1 base; bases with no gene match: 9. Germline V lookup: CDR1 MNHEY, CDR2 SMNVEV (reference sequence). The CDR3, as DNA: TGTGCCAGCAGTTTATACCCGACAGGGGGCGCGGGCGAGCAGTACTTC. Translation: CASSLYPTGGAGEQYF.

The chain joins TRBV27 to TRBJ1-5; possible D gene TRBD1, 5 bases. Trimming left V 3 bases short and J 3 bases short, with 6 bases between. The CDR3 has 13 amino acids. Looked up from germline, CDR1 is MNHEY and CDR2 is SMNVEV (reference sequence). The CDR3 sequence is CASSLTDNQPQHF. The DNA of the CDR3 is TGTGCCAGCAGTTTGACAGACAATCAGCCCCAGCATTTT.

The chain joins TRBV18 to TRBJ2-6; D could derive from TRBD1 or TRBD2 (5 bases each). Germline-derived CDR1 and CDR2 are KGHSH and LQKENI. The CDR3 runs to 16 residues. The V and J ends lost 6 bases and 4 bases respectively, with 16 bases between them. The CDR3: CASSPRDHPGANVLTF. CDR3 sequence (DNA): TGTGCCAGCTCGCCGAGGGACCATCCCGGGGCCAACGTCCTGACTTTC.

The J gene is TRBJ1-2, the V gene TRBV6-5; TRBD1 is a possible D gene (5 bases). Germline CDR1 is MNHEY and CDR2 is SVGAGI. The CDR3 is 15 residues long. Trimming pared 7 bases from V and 4 bases from J, leaving 19 bases between. The chain's CDR3 is CASKEGPNFSYGYTF. CDR3 DNA sequence: TGTGCCAGCAAAGAGGGGCCGAACTTCTCCTATGGCTACACCTTC.

The count of this clone is one. The chain has TRBV9 and TRBJ2-5, with no clear D. CDR1 SGDLS and CDR2 YYNGEE come from the germline V gene. The V end was cut by 0 bases, the J end by 5 bases, with 14 bases between. The CDR3 contains 15 residues. CDR3 protein: CASSVAGQFGETQYF. CDR3 nucleotide sequence: TGTGCCAGCAGCGTAGCTGGGCAGTTCGGGGAGACCCAGTACTTC.

This clone has a handful of counts. V is TRBV10-3 and J is TRBJ1-3; no clear D. This CDR3 region has 15 residues. The V gene lost 3 bases and the J gene lost 1 base, with 10 bases spanning the gap. Germline V CDR1 and CDR2: ENHRY, SYGVKD. CDR3 amino acids: CAISDTGVSGNTIYF. The CDR3 DNA sequence: TGTGCCATCAGTGACACGGGCGTTTCTGGAAACACCATATATTTT.

V gene TRBV13 combines with J gene TRBJ2-5; no reliable D call. The CDR3 totals 15 residues. V dropped 5 bases and J dropped 0 bases, with 13 bases sitting between them. Germline assignment: CDR1 PRHDT and CDR2 FYEKMQ (reference sequence). The CDR3 DNA sequence: TGTGCCAGCAGCCGGTTTAACGATGACCAAGAGACCCAGTACTTC. Translation gives CASSRFNDDQETQYF.

Concerning this clone: Other nucleotide sequences in the sample specify the same CDR3. This chain connects TRBV5-1 to TRBJ1-1, with D maybe TRBD1 (5 bases). Germline-derived CDR1 and CDR2 are SGHRS and YFSETQ. CDR3 size: 15 residues. The V end was cut by 0 bases, the J end by 1 base, with 10 bases between. For the CDR3, the DNA is TGCGCCAGCAGCTTGGAGGGCGGGGGGAACACTGAAGCTTTCTTT. Encoded protein: CASSLEGGGNTEAFF.

This clone has a single count. The CDR3 is CASRQPGTGNEKLFF. CDR3 DNA sequence: TGTGCCAGCAGACAACCCGGGACAGGGAATGAAAAACTGTTTTTT. The chain links TRBV28 to TRBJ1-4, with 9 bases fitting TRBD1. Germline CDR1 reads MDHEN; CDR2 reads SYDVKM. The V and J ends lost 6 bases and 5 bases, in that order; junction bases with no gene match: 7. CDR3 size: 15 residues.

J is TRBJ1-2 and V is TRBV7-6; D gene unclear. CDR1 and CDR2 from the germline V gene are SGHVS and FNYEAQ. The CDR3 covers 17 residues. The V and J ends lost 2 bases and 0 bases respectively, with 16 bases between them. The CDR3 DNA is TGTGCCAGCAGCTTAACCCCGGGTCCTGTAGCTAACTATGGCTACACCTTC. Translated, it gives CASSLTPGPVANYGYTF.